This T cell receptor (beta chain) was captured in a study of T-cell memory formation after mild COVID-19. Across the study: Largely, TCR clusters stayed within a single donor.

TCR alpha and TCR beta cDNA libraries carrying sample barcodes and UMIs were produced by 5'RACE using constant-segment primers. MiXCR, run by TCRdb on the 5' RACE reads, gives a single entry per CDR3 protein. The table lists 470,000 or so distinct CDR3 sequences, 15% to 20% of them singletons, with approximately 13% in the top ten. Study-level results: Clones shrinking between day 15 and 85 showed a balanced CD4/CD8 split, and those that grew later tilted toward CD4+. CD4+ contracting clones lay mainly in CM and EM, CD8+ ones in EMRA.

As for this clonotype: The antigen is undetermined.

The germline V and J ends were trimmed by 5 bases and 6 bases, with 17 bases remaining between them. The CDR3 runs to 15 residues. The germline gives CDR1 GTSNPN, CDR2 SVGIG (reference sequence). The V and J genes are TRBV30 and TRBJ1-6; possibly TRBD1 for D (5 bases). The receptor's source is an adult woman who had mild COVID-19 (a few samples of this study predate the infection). Cell type and time point are not known. Sequencing used PBMCs or a T cell subset sorted from them (not recorded which). The CDR3 DNA reads TGTGCCTGGTCGCTCCCCGGGGCTTTTAATTCACCCCTCCACTTT. It is translated as CAWSLPGAFNSPLHF. Looking up the rest from reference TRBV30 and TRBJ1-6 gives the full variable domain: SQTIHQWPATLVQPVGSPLSLECTVEGTSNPNLYWYRQAAGRGLQLLFYSVGIGQISSEVPQNLSASRPQDRQFILSSKKLLLSDSGFYLCAWSLPGAFNSPLHFGNGTRLTVT.